The present T cell receptor beta chain was sequenced within a study of blood T cell repertoires in COVID-19. Study in general: Acute and convalescent COVID-19 samples came from the United States, Italy and Spain. Sources were T cells, B-cell-depleted T cells, or PBMCs; the material itself was cDNA or gDNA.

Authors' processing steps: Cell counts per sample came from amplifying reference gene primers. Sequencing was performed with immunoSEQ multiplex PCR; in TCRdb, only in-frame clones are kept and a portion is missing. V and J calls and clone size come straight from that table; D and trimming were deduced from the DNA. The data show around 200,000 clones, approximately 83% seen once. Patients in Seattle were enrolled during active infection, then followed longitudinally. The trim removed 8 bases at V and 5 bases at J, leaving 10 bases unmatched. Germline V lookup: CDR1 MNHNY, CDR2 SVGAGI (reference sequence). This CDR3 spans 14 amino acids.

Sequencing was performed on peripheral blood. The chain is built from TRBV6-6 and TRBJ2-7; 9 bases agree with TRBD1. The source is a woman in her 40s with COVID-19, enrolled during active disease. The CDR3 coding sequence is TGTGCCAGCGGAGCGGGACAGGGAAGCAACGAGCAGTACTTC. Encoded protein: CASGAGQGSNEQYF.